This passage covers 19 T cell receptor beta chains from one sample sequenced in a study of Tregs in tolerant kidney transplant recipients. The nonmyeloablative bone marrow transplants came from related graft donors, with transient mixed chimerism. The repertoire was sequenced with immunoSEQ multiplex PCR; TCRdb's copy has only in-frame clones and lacks some. The sample holds about 31,000 clones. This specimen consisted of CD4+ T cells from blood (PBMCs), obtained 24 months after the transplant. All receptors come from a human patient who received a combined kidney and bone marrow transplant. Some T cells may arise from the graft donor.

About this clone: The observed sequence ends 3 residues before the CDR3 terminus, with the missing tail filled in from the germline J gene. The chain uses TRBV7-9 and TRBJ1-4; 7 nucleotides align to TRBD1. The CDR3 consists of 14 residues. The ends lost 5 bases at V and 6 bases at J; junction bases unmatched: 6. Germline CDR1 and CDR2: SEHNR and FQNEAQ (reference sequence). The DNA read from the CDR3 is TGTGCCAGCAGCCCCGGCAGGGGGGATGAAAAA. The encoded protein is CASSPGRGDEK. The entire CDR3 protein is CASSPGRGDEKLFF.

Regarding this clone: The read falls 3 residues short of the CDR3 end, and the missing part is taken from the germline J gene. V and J are TRBV19 and TRBJ2-1; 9 positions match TRBD2. V trimming: 6 bases; J trimming: 4 bases; junction bases outside the gene matches: 4. This CDR3 has 14 residues. Germline assignment: CDR1 LNHDA and CDR2 SQIVND (reference sequence). CDR3 bases read: TGTGCCAGTAGCGGCGGGAGGGCGTACAATGAG. Protein: CASSGGRAYNE. The entire CDR3 protein reads CASSGGRAYNEQFF.

The CDR3 here is CAISETQGKSYEQYF. The CDR3 bases that were read are TGTGCCATCAGTGAGACTCAGGGGAAGTCCTACGAG. This sequence joins TRBV10-3 and TRBJ2-7; tentative D call: TRBD1 (6 bases). The DNA ends 3 residues before the CDR3 does, and the rest of the CDR3 is filled in from the germline J gene. Deletions cut 2 bases from V and 1 base from J, with 12 bases between. Germline CDR1 reads ENHRY; CDR2 reads SYGVKD. The CDR3 has 15 residues.

On this clone itself: With the read ending 3 residues before the CDR3 end, the germline J gene is used to fill in that end. V usage is TRBV2 and J usage is TRBJ2-7, with 8 bases fitting TRBD2. The germline V gene encodes CDR1 SNHLY and CDR2 FYNNEI. J lost 2 bases, V lost 9 bases, and 6 bases had no gene match. The CDR3 runs to 13 residues. The covered CDR3 bases are TGTGCCAGTCAGCGGGAGAACACCTACGAG. Amino acid sequence: CASQRENTYE. The full-length CDR3 reads as CASQRENTYEQYF.

With regard to this clone: The read terminates 3 residues before the CDR3 end, so the remaining end is supplied by the germline J gene. The V call is TRBV30, the J call TRBJ2-7, with D possibly being TRBD1 (6 bases). Germline CDR1 reads GTSNPN; CDR2 reads SVGIG (reference sequence). Trimming took off 5 bases at V and 2 bases at J, with 10 bases between the two ends. The CDR3 consists of 12 residues. Incomplete CDR3 DNA: TGTGCCTGGGCCGGGACACCCTACGAG. It yields the protein CAWAGTPYE. The complete CDR3 sequence is CAWAGTPYEQYF.

Points on this clone: Compared with germline, one end of the junction differs, possibly owing to a read error. The DNA ends 3 residues before the CDR3 does, and the rest of the CDR3 is filled in from the germline J gene. The chain is built from TRBV20-1 and TRBJ2-7; no reliable D call. Germline lookup yields CDR1 DFQATT and CDR2 SNEGSKA (reference sequence). There are 12 residues in the CDR3. The covered CDR3 bases are TGCAGTGCCAGAGACAACTCCTACGAG. Translating gives CSARDNSYE. The full CDR3 protein is CSARDNSYEQYF.

A word on this clone: With the read ending 3 residues before the CDR3 end, the germline J gene is used to fill in that end. This chain connects TRBV7-3 to TRBJ2-1; TRBD2 matches 9 bases. V was pared by 2 bases and J by 8 bases, with 4 bases of the junction left unmatched. Germline CDR1 reads SGHTA; CDR2 reads FQGTGA. The CDR3 extends over 14 amino acids. The CDR3 spells CASSLVAGAYEQFF. The sequenced part of the CDR3 DNA is TGTGCCAGCAGCTTAGTAGCGGGAGCGTATGAG.

A note on this clone: The CDR3 extends 3 residues past the end of the read, so its final part is completed from the germline J gene. V usage is TRBV18 and J usage is TRBJ2-7; D may be TRBD1 (6 bases). Germline V CDR1 and CDR2: KGHSH, LQKENI. The V end was cut by 6 bases, the J end by 2 bases, with 17 bases between. CDR3 size: 15 residues. The CDR3 here is CASSGADSSAYEQYF. The CDR3 bases that were read are TGTGCCAGCTCCGGGGCGGACAGTTCGGCCTACGAG.

Remarks on this clone: The read gets to within 3 residues of the CDR3 end, and the germline J gene fills in the rest. This chain connects TRBV20-1 to TRBJ1-5; D is ambiguous. Germline CDR1 DFQATT, CDR2 SNEGSKA (reference sequence). This CDR3 is built from 14 residues. Trimming stripped 3 bases from V and 2 bases from J, with 11 bases between. The sequenced part of the CDR3 DNA is TGCAGTGCTAGTATGGTAAAGGGCAATCAGCCC. Translating it yields CSASMVKGNQP. The entire CDR3 reads CSASMVKGNQPQHF.

Worth noting for this clone: The read ends 3 residues early relative to the CDR3; the germline J gene fills the gap. This chain links TRBV4-2 with TRBJ2-7; perhaps TRBD1 as D (6 bases). Germline lookup yields CDR1 LGHNA and CDR2 YNFKEQ. This CDR3 is 15 amino acids long. The ends were cut back, 2 bases at V and 1 base at J, with 12 bases in the middle. CDR3 DNA, as far as it was read: TGTGCCAGCAGCCAAACAGGGTTAGTGTCCTACGAG. Translated: CASSQTGLVSYE. The whole CDR3 reads CASSQTGLVSYEQYF.

About this clone: The CDR3 is cut off 3 residues early in the read; its end comes from the germline J gene. The V call is TRBV11-2, the J call TRBJ1-3; no clear D. Germline loops: CDR1 SGHAT, CDR2 FQNNGV. V lost 6 bases and J lost 0, with 12 bases in between. The CDR3 runs to 15 residues. The part of the CDR3 DNA that was read is TGTGCCAGCAGTCCCGGGGATATCTCTGGAAACACC. It encodes CASSPGDISGNT. The whole CDR3 sequence reads CASSPGDISGNTIYF.

A word on this clone: The CDR3 is cut off 3 residues early in the read; its end comes from the germline J gene. The chain employs TRBV7-2 and TRBJ1-6; TRBD1 is a possible D gene (5 bases). The CDR3 is 14 residues long. Germline V gene sequence: CDR1 SGHTA, CDR2 FQGNSA. V was cut by 11 bases and J by 1 base, with 12 bases left in between. CDR3: CAGGGTSYNSPLHF. The covered CDR3 bases are TGTGCCGGGGGGGGGACTTCCTATAATTCACCC.

On this clone: The sequenced fragment ends 3 residues before the CDR3 boundary, so the rest is inferred from the germline J gene. The chain is built from TRBV7-2 and TRBJ2-1; D is unclear. Trimming removed 1 base at V and 3 bases at J, with 10 bases between. This CDR3 comprises 15 residues. CDR1 and CDR2 from the germline V gene are SGHTA and FQGNSA. The chain's CDR3 is CASSLVAEIYNEQFF. The sequenced CDR3 bases are TGTGCCAGCAGCTTAGTGGCGGAGATCTACAATGAG.

In the case of this clone: The CDR3 extends 3 residues past the end of the read, so its final part is completed from the germline J gene. The chain couples TRBV7-8 to TRBJ1-5; 9 bases align to TRBD1. The CDR3 has 17 residues. The junction had 11 bases not matched to a gene; V was cut back by 4 bases and J by 4 bases. In germline, CDR1 is SGHVS, CDR2 FQNEAQ. CDR3 loop: CASSSWWGQGKNQPQHF. The sequenced part of the CDR3 DNA is TGTGCCAGCAGCTCCTGGTGGGGACAGGGAAAAAATCAGCCC.

Details on this clone: The read comes to an end 3 residues before the CDR3 does, leaving the germline J gene to fill in the end. The chain links TRBV20-1 to TRBJ2-1, with 11 bases fitting TRBD2. Germline CDR1 is DFQATT and CDR2 is SNEGSKA (reference sequence). The CDR3 is 16 residues long. V shed 5 bases and J 5 bases; nucleotides not matched to a gene: 11. The CDR3 bases that were read are TGCAGTGCTGGATTTAGACTAGCGGGAAGAAACAATGAG. Its translation is CSAGFRLAGRNNE. The whole CDR3 protein is CSAGFRLAGRNNEQFF.

A note on this clone: The read terminates 3 residues ahead of where the CDR3 ends, so the germline J gene completes it. The chain couples TRBV7-3 to TRBJ1-1, with 8 bases identical to TRBD1. Germline trimming cut 4 bases from V and 3 bases from J; bases unmatched to any gene: 1. Germline-derived CDR1 and CDR2 are SGHTA and FQGTGA. The CDR3 runs to 13 residues. This CDR3 reads CASSSQGDTEAFF. The sequenced part of the CDR3 DNA is TGTGCCAGCAGCTCACAGGGGGACACTGAA.

Worth noting for this clone: Read coverage stops 3 residues before the CDR3 terminus; the germline J gene supplies the remainder. J is TRBJ2-3 and V is TRBV20-1, with 11 bases fitting TRBD2. Germline loops: CDR1 DFQATT, CDR2 SNEGSKA (reference sequence). The CDR3 extends over 14 amino acids. J was trimmed by 4 bases and V by 5 bases; bases with no gene match: 5. Partial CDR3 DNA: TGCAGTGCTGCGGGACTAGCGGATTCAGATACG. Translation: CSAAGLADSDT. The whole CDR3 protein reads CSAAGLADSDTQYF.

About this clone itself: Read data end 3 residues before the CDR3 end; the end is taken from the germline J gene. V is TRBV30 and J is TRBJ1-1, with D possibly being TRBD1 (6 bases). This CDR3 comprises 11 residues. Per germline, CDR1 GTSNPN and CDR2 SVGIG (reference sequence). The CDR3 loop is CAWSRGGTAFF. CDR3 bases read: TGTGCCTGGAGTAGAGGGGGTACG.

Comment on this clone: The read falls 3 residues short of the CDR3 end, and the missing part is taken from the germline J gene. The rearrangement links TRBV7-3 to TRBJ2-6; weak D call: TRBD2 (5 bases). CDR3 size: 15 residues. With 7 bases removed from V and 0 bases from J, the gap between germline ends came to 10 bases. The germline V gene has CDR1 SGHTA and CDR2 FQGTGA. The CDR3 sequence: CASIERPSGANVLTF. The DNA read from the CDR3 is TGTGCCAGCATCGAGCGGCCCTCTGGGGCCAACGTC.